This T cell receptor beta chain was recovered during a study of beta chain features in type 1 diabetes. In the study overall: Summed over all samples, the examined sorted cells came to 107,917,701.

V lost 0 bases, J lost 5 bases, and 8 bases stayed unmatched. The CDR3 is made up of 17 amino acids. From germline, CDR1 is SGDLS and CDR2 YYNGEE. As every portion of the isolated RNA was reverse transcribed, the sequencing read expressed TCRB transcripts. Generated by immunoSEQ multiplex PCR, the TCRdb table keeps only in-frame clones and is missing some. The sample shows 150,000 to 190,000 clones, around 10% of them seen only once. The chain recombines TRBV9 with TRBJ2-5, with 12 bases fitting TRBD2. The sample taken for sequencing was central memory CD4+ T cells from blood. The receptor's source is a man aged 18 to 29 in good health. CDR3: CASSVGASGGAPETQYF. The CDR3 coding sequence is TGTGCCAGCAGCGTAGGGGCTAGCGGGGGGGCCCCGGAGACCCAGTACTTC.